This entry lists 17 T cell receptor beta chains sequenced from one sample in a study of T cell changes during pregnancy in multiple sclerosis. Method: immunoSEQ multiplex PCR; TCRdb's copy keeps in-frame clones and lacks some. Counted here are more than 60,000 clones, approximately 90% occurring once; the ten biggest clones make up roughly 1.4%. Sequencing used peripheral blood, obtained in the second trimester of pregnancy. These receptors were taken from a female donor with multiple sclerosis, enrolled in a pregnancy study.

The J gene is TRBJ1-5, the V gene TRBV7-2; the D is unclear. The CDR3 spans 16 residues. Trimming stripped 3 bases from V and 0 bases from J, with 12 bases between. Looked up from germline, CDR1 is SGHTA and CDR2 is FQGNSA. In DNA form, the CDR3 reads TGTGCCAGCAGCTTCTACCTTACCCTTAGCAATCAGCCCCAGCATTTT. As protein: CASSFYLTLSNQPQHF.

The genes are TRBV5-6 and TRBJ2-7; weak D call: TRBD1 (6 bases). Germline V gene sequence: CDR1 SGHDT, CDR2 YYEEEE. The CDR3 runs to 14 residues. Trimming stripped 2 bases from V and 6 bases from J, with 15 bases between. DNA for the CDR3: TGTGCCAGCAGCTTATACACAGGGTACTCCGAGCAGTACTTC. Translated, it gives CASSLYTGYSEQYF.

The rearrangement uses TRBV6-1 and TRBJ2-5; D gene ambiguous. Germline CDR1 is MNHNS and CDR2 is SASEGT. V lost 8 bases and J 4 bases, leaving 5 bases between the germline ends. The CDR3 runs 10 residues. CDR3 protein: CASDRETQYF. Written as DNA, the CDR3 is TGTGCCAGCGATAGAGAGACCCAGTACTTC.

This clone was recorded once. V gene TRBV2 combines with J gene TRBJ2-1; D is possibly TRBD2 (6 bases). Germline V gene lookup returns CDR1 SNHLY and CDR2 FYNNEI. V lost 8 bases, J lost 7 bases, and 18 bases lay in between. The CDR3 loop spans 14 amino acids. The CDR3 loop is CASGGSGFGNEQFF. CDR3 in DNA: TGTGCCAGCGGGGGGTCAGGGTTTGGGAATGAGCAGTTCTTC.

The CDR3 DNA sequence: TGTGCCAGCAGCTCGGAAGGGGGGGAGAACACTGAAGCTTTCTTT. Amino acids: CASSSEGGENTEAFF. This chain connects TRBV7-3 to TRBJ1-1; possible D gene TRBD1, 6 bases. There are 15 residues in the CDR3. Germline V gene lookup returns CDR1 SGHTA and CDR2 FQGTGA. Trimming pared 4 bases from V and 1 base from J, leaving 13 bases between.

The chain links TRBV4-1 to TRBJ2-1, with D tentatively TRBD2 (5 bases). Germline CDR1 and CDR2: MGHRA and YSYEKL. The V end was cut by 0 bases, the J end by 0 bases, with 6 bases between. The CDR3 contains 15 residues. CDR3 DNA sequence: TGCGCCAGCAGCCAAGATGGGAGCTCCTACAATGAGCAGTTCTTC. Amino acid sequence: CASSQDGSSYNEQFF.

This chain connects TRBV25-1 to TRBJ2-1; 7 nucleotides agree with TRBD1. The CDR3 runs to 15 residues. In germline, CDR1 is MGHDK, CDR2 SYGVNS. After removal of 5 bases from V and 2 bases from J, the junction contained 6 bases not matched to a gene. The CDR3 bases are TGTGCCAGCAGTTACGGGCAGGGGGCCTACAATGAGCAGTTCTTC. It encodes CASSYGQGAYNEQFF.

This chain links TRBV4-2 with TRBJ2-7, with D perhaps matching TRBD2 (6 bases). Trimming removed 6 bases from V and 5 bases from J, with 20 bases in between. This CDR3 contains 15 residues. Germline CDR1 reads LGHNA; CDR2 reads YNFKEQ. In DNA form, the CDR3 reads TGTGCCAGCAGACCCCGTTTGGGGGAGGCCGACGAGCAGTACTTC. This codes for CASRPRLGEADEQYF.

The genes are TRBV30 and TRBJ2-6, with D hard to call. In germline, CDR1 is GTSNPN, CDR2 SVGIG (reference sequence). The CDR3 sequence is 16 residues long. Trimming took off 2 bases at V and 1 base at J, with 12 bases between the two ends. This chain's CDR3 is CAWSLAGESGANVLTF. The CDR3 nucleotides read TGTGCCTGGAGTTTGGCAGGCGAGTCTGGGGCCAACGTCCTGACTTTC.

There are a few counts of this clone. This sequence joins TRBV6-4 and TRBJ2-1; possibly TRBD1 for D (6 bases). The ends were cut back, 6 bases at V and 3 bases at J, with 12 bases in the middle. The germline V gene encodes CDR1 MRHNA and CDR2 SNTAGT. The CDR3 loop spans 14 amino acids. In nucleotides, the CDR3 is TGTGCCAGCAGCCGGGACACGGACTACAATGAGCAGTTCTTC. Its translation: CASSRDTDYNEQFF.

V and J are TRBV15 and TRBJ1-5, with 7 positions matching TRBD1. The trim removed 3 bases at V and 0 bases at J, leaving 5 bases unmatched. The CDR3 is 16 residues long. The germline V gene encodes CDR1 LNHNV and CDR2 YYDKDF (reference sequence). The CDR3 nucleotides read TGTGCCACCAGCAGGACCGGGACAGCTAGCAATCAGCCCCAGCATTTT. It specifies CATSRTGTASNQPQHF.

V and J are TRBV7-9 and TRBJ1-5; 9 bases match TRBD1. Trimming at V came to 2 bases and at J to 6 bases, leaving 2 bases not matched to a gene. Germline CDR1 SEHNR, CDR2 FQNEAQ (reference sequence). The CDR3 has 14 amino acids. Written as DNA, the CDR3 is TGTGCCAGCAGCTTATCGACAGGGGGTCAGCCCCAGCATTTT. It translates to CASSLSTGGQPQHF. Full variable domain (remainder filled in from reference TRBV7-9 and TRBJ1-5): DTGVSQNPRHKITKRGQNVTFRCDPISEHNRLYWYRQTLGQGPEFLTYFQNEAQLEKSRLLSDRFSAERPKGSFSTLEIQRTEQGDSAMYLCASSLSTGGQPQHFGDGTRLSIL.

The chain combines TRBV5-1 with TRBJ2-2; D may be TRBD2 (6 bases). The CDR3 loop spans 13 amino acids. V lost 4 bases and J 6 bases, leaving 10 bases between the germline ends. Germline V gives CDR1 SGHRS, CDR2 YFSETQ. The CDR3 region is CASSARLAGELFF. In nucleotides, the CDR3 is TGCGCCAGCAGCGCACGACTAGCCGGGGAGCTGTTTTTT.

This chain connects TRBV30 to TRBJ1-1, with D tentatively TRBD1 (5 bases). Deletions cut 1 base from V and 6 bases from J, with 9 bases between. Germline CDR1 is GTSNPN and CDR2 is SVGIG (reference sequence). The CDR3 is 12 amino acids. The CDR3 sequence is CAWSDTGPEAFF. CDR3 sequence (DNA): TGTGCCTGGAGTGATACAGGCCCTGAAGCTTTCTTT. Drawing the rest from reference TRBV30 and TRBJ1-1, the complete variable domain is SQTIHQWPATLVQPVGSPLSLECTVEGTSNPNLYWYRQAAGRGLQLLFYSVGIGQISSEVPQNLSASRPQDRQFILSSKKLLLSDSGFYLCAWSDTGPEAFFGQGTRLTVV.

The V gene is TRBV19, the J gene TRBJ2-2, with 9 bases fitting TRBD2. The CDR3 loop spans 15 amino acids. Germline CDR1 LNHDA, CDR2 SQIVND (reference sequence). V lost 3 bases, J lost 4 bases, and 3 bases stayed unmatched. Here the CDR3 DNA reads TGTGCCAGTAGTATCGTAGCGGGAGTCACCGGGGAGCTGTTTTTT. Translating gives CASSIVAGVTGELFF.

The table lists this clone with a few counts. The rearrangement links TRBV29-1 to TRBJ1-2, with 8 bases aligning to TRBD1. The V and J ends lost 0 bases and 8 bases, in that order; junction bases with no gene match: 5. Germline values: CDR1 SQVTM, CDR2 ANQGSEA. CDR3 length equals 13 residues. Here the CDR3 DNA reads TGCAGCGTTGAAGATCTTCACAGGGGGGGCTACACCTTC. It yields the protein CSVEDLHRGGYTF.

This chain connects TRBV7-8 to TRBJ2-1, with D maybe TRBD2 (5 bases). This CDR3 has 14 residues. Trimming shortened V by 5 bases and J by 8 bases, and 16 bases separated the two germline ends. Germline CDR1 reads SGHVS; CDR2 reads FQNEAQ. This chain's CDR3 is CASSPDFWGDEQFF. CDR3 nucleotide sequence: TGTGCCAGCAGCCCGGACTTTTGGGGAGATGAGCAGTTCTTC.